The rows below give T cell receptor beta chains drawn from one sample of a study of blood T cell repertoires in COVID-19. Clones were read by immunoSEQ multiplex PCR, and TCRdb kept only the in-frame ones, dropping some. Counted here are more than 85,000 clones, around 83% occurring once; the ten biggest clones make up approximately 25%. Source material: peripheral blood. The receptors stem from a man aged 60 to 75 with acute or convalescent COVID-19. The CDR3 runs from the conserved cysteine through the conserved F or W. A D gene is named only where the DNA matches it firmly. Rows may omit the clone size; those that give it use once, few, many or a size class.

v_gene	d_gene	j_gene	abundance	CDR3nt	CDR3aa
TRBV6-5	.	TRBJ2-3	once	TGTGCCAGCAGGTTGAGTTTTACTAGCACAGATACGCAGTATTTT	CASRLSFTSTDTQYF
TRBV11-3	TRBD2	TRBJ2-2	.	TGTGCCAGCAGCTTAGATTCGGGGGGCACCGGGGAGCTGTTTTTT	CASSLDSGGTGELFF
TRBV4-3	.	TRBJ1-6	once	TGCGCCAGCAGCCAAGCCCATCCCACCGACAGATTTCCATCACCCCTCCACTTT	CASSQAHPTDRFPSPLHF
TRBV29-1	.	TRBJ1-1	many	TGCAGCGTACAGCTGAACACTGAAGCTTTCTTT	CSVQLNTEAFF
TRBV29-1	TRBD1	TRBJ2-1	.	TGCAGCGTCATGGACAGGGGAAATGAGCAGTTCTTC	CSVMDRGNEQFF
TRBV9	.	TRBJ2-1	.	TGTGCCAGCAGCGCGGGAACAAACAATGAGCAGTTCTTC	CASSAGTNNEQFF
TRBV19	.	TRBJ1-4	.	TGTGCCAGTACCAGAGGGGAGGGCCGGGGTGAAAAACTGTTTTTT	CASTRGEGRGEKLFF
TRBV7-2	TRBD1	TRBJ2-7	once	TGTGCCAGCAGCCTAGCTAGGACAGGGGGCCACGAGCAGTACTTC	CASSLARTGGHEQYF
TRBV23-1	TRBD1	TRBJ1-2	.	TGCGCCAGCAGTCAAAGGGACAGGGAGGATAATGGCTACACCTTC	CASSQRDREDNGYTF
TRBV11-1	TRBD1	TRBJ2-7	.	TGTGCCAGCAGCCGGACCTGGGACAGGGCCTACGAGCAGTACTTC	CASSRTWDRAYEQYF
TRBV28	TRBD1	TRBJ2-1	.	TGTGCCAGCAGCATGGGACAGAGTTACAATGAGCAGTTCTTC	CASSMGQSYNEQFF
TRBV5-1	TRBD2	TRBJ2-3	.	TGCGCCAGCAGCTCTAGCGGGGGGGCCACAGATACGCAGTATTTT	CASSSSGGATDTQYF
TRBV6-5	.	TRBJ1-2	few	TGTGCCCGCGGGGGGCAGGGCTACACCTTC	CARGGQGYTF
TRBV3-1/TRBV3-2	TRBD2	TRBJ2-5	.	TGTGCCAGCAGCCAACCCGGGACTAGCGGGAGGCAGACCCAGTACTTC	CASSQPGTSGRQTQYF
TRBV28	TRBD1	TRBJ1-4	few	TGTGCCAGCAGTTTTTCGGGACAGGGTAACGAAAAACTGTTTTTT	CASSFSGQGNEKLFF
TRBV4-1	TRBD1	TRBJ2-4	.	TGCGCCAGCAGCCCCACCAGGGACAGGGGGCGCATAGGAAACATTCAGTACTTC	CASSPTRDRGRIGNIQYF
TRBV5-1	.	TRBJ2-3	once	TGCGCCAGCAGCTTGGAGGGGAGGAGAGCAGATACGCAGTATTTT	CASSLEGRRADTQYF